These 3 T cell receptor beta chains were sequenced from one sample in a study of blood T cell repertoires in COVID-19 (dated by TCRdb to about 2020). Library method: the immunoSEQ multiplex PCR assay. TCRdb retrieved this table from immuneACCESS and kept in-frame rearrangements only. Not all clones are present; in checked studies, unresolved V genes account for under half, and no reason is known for the remainder. The table for this sample lists 80,000 to 100,000 clones; around 88% of them were counted only once. About 2% of the sample goes to the ten largest clones. The sample was peripheral blood. These receptors all come from a man aged 45-60 years with COVID-19, enrolled during active disease.

The V gene is TRBV12-5, the J gene TRBJ2-3, with 12 bases lining up with TRBD2. The CDR3 loop spans 15 amino acids. CDR1 and CDR2 from the germline V gene are LGHNT and FRNRAP. V lost 6 bases to trimming and J lost 4 bases; unmatched junction nucleotides: 5. Here the CDR3 reads CASGSGLAGSDTQYF. The CDR3 DNA follows: TGTGCTAGTGGCTCCGGACTAGCGGGGTCAGATACGCAGTATTTT.

The CDR3: CAWSWTDGNTIYF. Written as DNA, the CDR3 is TGTGCCTGGAGTTGGACAGATGGAAACACCATATATTTT. The V call is TRBV30, the J call TRBJ1-3, with a weak D call TRBD1 (6 bases). CDR1 is GTSNPN, CDR2 SVGIG, per germline (reference sequence). The CDR3 has 13 amino acids. Trimming removed 2 bases at V and 3 bases at J, with 8 bases between.

The rearrangement uses TRBV19 and TRBJ1-5; 9 nucleotides line up with TRBD1. The trim removed 4 bases at V and 2 bases at J, leaving 6 bases unmatched. Germline lookup yields CDR1 LNHDA and CDR2 SQIVND (reference sequence). The CDR3 totals 16 residues. CDR3 sequence: CASSRDHRGRNQPQHF. CDR3 coding DNA: TGTGCCAGTAGTAGAGACCACAGGGGGCGCAATCAGCCCCAGCATTTT.